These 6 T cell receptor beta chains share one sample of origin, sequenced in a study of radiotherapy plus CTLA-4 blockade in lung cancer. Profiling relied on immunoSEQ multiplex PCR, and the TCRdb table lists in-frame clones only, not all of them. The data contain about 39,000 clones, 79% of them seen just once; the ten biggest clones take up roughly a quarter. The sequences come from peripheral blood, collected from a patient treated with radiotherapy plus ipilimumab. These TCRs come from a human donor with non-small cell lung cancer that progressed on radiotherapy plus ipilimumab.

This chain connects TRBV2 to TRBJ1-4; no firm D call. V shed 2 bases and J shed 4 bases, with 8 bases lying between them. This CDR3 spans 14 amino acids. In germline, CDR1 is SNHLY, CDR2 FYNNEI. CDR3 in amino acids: CASSEMGGNEKLFF. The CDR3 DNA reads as TGTGCCAGCAGTGAAATGGGAGGTAATGAAAAACTGTTTTTT. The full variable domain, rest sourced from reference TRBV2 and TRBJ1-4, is EPEVTQTPSHQVTQMGQEVILRCVPISNHLYFYWYRQILGQKVEFLVSFYNNEISEKSEIFDDQFSVERPDGSNFTLKIRSTKLEDSAMYFCASSEMGGNEKLFFGSGTQLSVL.

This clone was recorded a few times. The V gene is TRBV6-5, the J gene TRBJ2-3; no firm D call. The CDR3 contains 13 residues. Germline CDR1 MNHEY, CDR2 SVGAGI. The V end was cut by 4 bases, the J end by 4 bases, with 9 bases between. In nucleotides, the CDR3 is TGTGCCAGCAGTTTCCCGGGTTCAGATACGCAGTATTTT. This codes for CASSFPGSDTQYF.

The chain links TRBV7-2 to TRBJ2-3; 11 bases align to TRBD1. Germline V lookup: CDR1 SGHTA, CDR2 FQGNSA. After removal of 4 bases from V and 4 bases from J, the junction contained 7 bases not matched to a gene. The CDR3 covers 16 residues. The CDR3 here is CASSSRTGGPADTQYF. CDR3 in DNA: TGTGCCAGCAGCTCCAGGACAGGGGGCCCAGCAGATACGCAGTATTTT.

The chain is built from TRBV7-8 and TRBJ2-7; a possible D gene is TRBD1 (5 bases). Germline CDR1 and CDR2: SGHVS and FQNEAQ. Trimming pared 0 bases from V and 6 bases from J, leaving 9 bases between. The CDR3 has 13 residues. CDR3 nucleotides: TGTGCCAGCAGCTTAGCGACAGAGACCGAGCAGTACTTC. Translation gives CASSLATETEQYF.

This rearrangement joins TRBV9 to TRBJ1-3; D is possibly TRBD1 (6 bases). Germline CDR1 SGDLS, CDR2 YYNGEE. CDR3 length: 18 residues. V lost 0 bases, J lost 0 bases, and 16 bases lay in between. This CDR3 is CASSVEAGQRSSGNTIYF. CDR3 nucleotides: TGTGCCAGCAGCGTAGAGGCCGGACAGCGTAGCTCTGGAAACACCATATATTTT.

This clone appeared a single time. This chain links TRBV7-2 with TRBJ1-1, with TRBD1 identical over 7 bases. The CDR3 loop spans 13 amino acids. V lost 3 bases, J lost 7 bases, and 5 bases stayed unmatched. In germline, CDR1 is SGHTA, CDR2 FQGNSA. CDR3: CASSLTGLNEAFF. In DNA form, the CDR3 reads TGTGCCAGCAGCTTGACAGGGTTAAATGAAGCTTTCTTT.